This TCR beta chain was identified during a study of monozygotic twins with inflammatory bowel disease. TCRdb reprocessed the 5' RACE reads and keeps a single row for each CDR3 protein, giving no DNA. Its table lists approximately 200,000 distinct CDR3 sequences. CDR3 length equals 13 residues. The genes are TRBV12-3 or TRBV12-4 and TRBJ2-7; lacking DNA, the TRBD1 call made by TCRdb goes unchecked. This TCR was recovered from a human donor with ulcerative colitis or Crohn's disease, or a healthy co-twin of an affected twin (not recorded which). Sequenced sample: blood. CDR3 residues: CASSGDRDYEQYF.